A selection of T cell receptor beta chains follows, all from one sample in a study of CD8 T cells in ankylosing spondylitis. TCRdb recomputed calls from the 5' RACE reads with MiXCR, one row per CDR3 protein. This sample yields about 39,000 distinct CDR3 sequences, of which approximately 10% are seen a single time; 16% belongs to the top ten. Sequencing input: blood, either unsorted or a sorted T cell fraction (not recorded which). Receptors were obtained from a male donor with ankylosing spondylitis or in good health (not recorded which). CDR3s include the opening cysteine and the closing phenylalanine or tryptophan. Each record gives: V gene, J gene, CDR3 protein.

TRBV5-1	TRBJ2-2	CASSLAAGQGISGELFF
TRBV12-3/TRBV12-4	TRBJ2-1	CASSLNIGTVRFF
TRBV6-1	TRBJ2-1	CASSGTSGSANEQFF
TRBV3-1	TRBJ2-7	CASSRGTSGRLSAYEQYF
TRBV11-2	TRBJ2-5	CASSVRPGLAGQETQYF
TRBV28	TRBJ2-3	CATAGGMMADTQYF
TRBV7-9	TRBJ2-1	CASSSGLAGLDEQFF
TRBV12-3/TRBV12-4	TRBJ2-7	CASSLATDYEQYF
TRBV20-1	TRBJ1-1	CSARVPVLNTEAFF
TRBV11-1	TRBJ2-5	CASSLNRRGHQETQYF
TRBV5-6	TRBJ1-2	CASRDQQGLYGYTF
TRBV20-1	TRBJ1-1	CSAARQGGYTEAFF
TRBV5-1	TRBJ1-1	CASSLLAGPMTTEAFF
TRBV5-1	TRBJ2-7	CASSLNSVSYEQYF
TRBV5-1	TRBJ1-5	CASSPGQGAVQPQHF
TRBV6-2/TRBV6-3	TRBJ2-5	CASSIRTSGRVKTQYF
TRBV7-3	TRBJ2-1	CASSLTGLSSYNEQFF
TRBV20-1	TRBJ2-7	CSARDPGGTKIYEQYF
TRBV20-1	TRBJ2-2	CSARTGRDTGELFF
TRBV7-9	TRBJ2-1	CASSLLQGGEQFF
TRBV20-1	TRBJ2-1	CSASPTTSSIRDEQFF
TRBV10-2	TRBJ2-3	CASSGGLKTDTQYF
TRBV27	TRBJ1-6	CASSPSGGTPLHF
TRBV11-2	TRBJ2-6	CASSPRVAGRGGANVLTF
TRBV11-2	TRBJ1-5	CASSLFQGGQPQHF
TRBV5-4	TRBJ2-4	CASSLAGGGAGAKNIQYF
TRBV12-3/TRBV12-4	TRBJ2-1	CAFSPGTGGPFAYNEQFF
TRBV20-1	TRBJ2-7	CSATPSPGGSRSEQYF